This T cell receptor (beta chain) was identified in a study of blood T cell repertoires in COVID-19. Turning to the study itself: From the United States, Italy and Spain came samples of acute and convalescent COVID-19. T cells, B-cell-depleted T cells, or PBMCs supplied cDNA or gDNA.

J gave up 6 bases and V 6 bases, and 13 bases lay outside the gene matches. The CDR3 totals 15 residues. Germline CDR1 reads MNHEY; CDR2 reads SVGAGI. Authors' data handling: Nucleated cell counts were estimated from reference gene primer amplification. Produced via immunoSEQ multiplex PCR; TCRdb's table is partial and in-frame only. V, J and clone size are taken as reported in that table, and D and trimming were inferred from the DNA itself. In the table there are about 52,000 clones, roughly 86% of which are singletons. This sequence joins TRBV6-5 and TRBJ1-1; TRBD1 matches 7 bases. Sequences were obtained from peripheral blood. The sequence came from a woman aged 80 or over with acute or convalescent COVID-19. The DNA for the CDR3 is TGTGCCAGCAGGCGCGACTCGACAGGGAATTCTGAAGCTTTCTTT. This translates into CASRRDSTGNSEAFF.